The next 26 T cell receptor beta chains were all read from a single sample in a study of T cell responses to AZD1222 COVID-19 vaccine. TCRdb's copy holds only in-frame clones and misses some; the assay was immunoSEQ multiplex PCR. The table has 160,000 or so clones, 90% seen once; the top ten hold 1.5% to 2%. The sequencing used peripheral blood, collected on day 0 of AZD1222 vaccination. The receptor set was obtained from an adult in good health.

The chain joins TRBV5-5 to TRBJ1-2; D unclear. Trimming removed 0 bases at V and 2 bases at J, with 14 bases between. CDR1 SGHKS and CDR2 YYEKEE come from the germline V gene (reference sequence). The CDR3 is made up of 16 amino acids. The CDR3 nucleotides read TGTGCCAGCAGCTTGGGCCCCGTGGGTTACAACTATGGCTACACCTTC. This encodes CASSLGPVGYNYGYTF.

The J gene is TRBJ1-4, the V gene TRBV28, with TRBD1 as a possible D gene (5 bases). The V end was cut by 3 bases, the J end by 8 bases, with 16 bases between. The CDR3 length is 15 residues. Germline loops: CDR1 MDHEN, CDR2 SYDVKM. The CDR3 sequence is CASSFQEGNVEKLFF. CDR3 bases: TGTGCCAGCAGTTTTCAGGAGGGGAATGTAGAAAAACTGTTTTTT.

This sequence joins TRBV28 and TRBJ1-1; possible D gene TRBD1, 5 bases. The length of the CDR3 is 14 residues. V was shortened by 1 base and J by 1 base, with 7 bases between the two germline ends. CDR1 and CDR2 (germline): MDHEN, SYDVKM. Written as DNA, the CDR3 is TGTGCCAGCAGTTTATTTGGGGCGAACACTGAAGCTTTCTTT. Translating gives CASSLFGANTEAFF.

This clone was recorded only once. The chain carries TRBV10-3 and TRBJ2-1, with 9 nucleotides matching TRBD1. Germline CDR1 and CDR2: ENHRY and SYGVKD. This CDR3 has 15 amino acids. V was clipped by 6 bases and J by 5 bases; unmatched bases: 8. The CDR3: CAISTDRGRDNEQFF. The CDR3 bases are TGTGCCATCAGCACGGACAGGGGCCGTGACAATGAGCAGTTCTTC.

This sequence joins TRBV25-1 and TRBJ1-4; D uncertain. V lost 1 base and J 4 bases, leaving 7 bases between the germline ends. This CDR3 region has 14 residues. Germline CDR1 reads MGHDK; CDR2 reads SYGVNS. The DNA of the CDR3 is TGTGCCAGCAGTGAATTTCGGGGTAATGAAAAACTGTTTTTT. Its translation: CASSEFRGNEKLFF.

The CDR3 sequence: CASSLGTTNYGYTF. Written as DNA, the CDR3 is TGTGCCAGCAGTTTGGGCACTACGAACTATGGCTACACCTTC. The rearrangement joins TRBV6-1 to TRBJ1-2; D is ambiguous. The germline CDR1 and CDR2 sequences are MNHNS and SASEGT. Trimming removed 5 bases from V and 2 bases from J, with 12 bases in between. This CDR3 is built from 14 residues.

The chain carries TRBV5-1 and TRBJ2-3; the D call may be TRBD1 or TRBD2 (6 bases each). Trimming removed 5 bases from V and 6 bases from J, with 13 bases in between. This CDR3 has 13 residues. Per germline, CDR1 SGHRS and CDR2 YFSETQ. The CDR3 is CASSNKGGDTQYF. The CDR3 DNA sequence: TGCGCCAGCAGTAACAAGGGGGGCGATACGCAGTATTTT.

This clone was seen just once. The V gene is TRBV7-9, the J gene TRBJ2-5, with D tentatively TRBD1 (6 bases). Trimming removed 3 bases at V and 7 bases at J, with 12 bases between. This CDR3 contains 13 residues. From germline, CDR1 is SEHNR and CDR2 FQNEAQ (reference sequence). CDR3 in amino acids: CASSFQGYGTQYF. CDR3 coding DNA: TGTGCCAGCAGCTTCCAGGGGTACGGGACCCAGTACTTC.

CDR3 DNA: TGTGCCAGTAGCATCAGGGTGCGGGAGACCCAGTACTTC. This translates into CASSIRVRETQYF. This chain uses TRBV19 with TRBJ2-5, with D maybe TRBD1 (5 bases). The CDR3 totals 13 residues. Trimming shortened V by 6 bases and J by 5 bases, and 13 bases separated the two germline ends. CDR1 and CDR2 from the germline V gene are LNHDA and SQIVND (reference sequence).

The chain carries TRBV2 and TRBJ2-2, with D tentatively TRBD2 (5 bases). CDR1 and CDR2 from the germline V gene are SNHLY and FYNNEI. This CDR3 contains 14 residues. Deletions cut 7 bases from V and 4 bases from J, with 13 bases between. CDR3 sequence: CASIGRAGTGELFF. DNA of the CDR3: TGTGCCAGCATTGGAAGGGCGGGCACCGGGGAGCTGTTTTTT.

The V call is TRBV24-1, the J call TRBJ2-2, with 8 bases fitting TRBD1. V shed 0 bases and J 4 bases; nucleotides not matched to a gene: 3. Germline lookup yields CDR1 KGHDR and CDR2 SFDVKD. This CDR3 has 16 amino acids. This CDR3 is CATSDLARGPTGELFF. The CDR3 coding sequence is TGTGCCACCAGTGATTTGGCCAGGGGGCCCACCGGGGAGCTGTTTTTT.

The chain recombines TRBV2 with TRBJ1-5; 7 bases match TRBD1. CDR3 length: 15 residues. V trimming: 6 bases; J trimming: 4 bases; junction bases outside the gene matches: 9. Per the germline V gene, CDR1 is SNHLY and CDR2 is FYNNEI. Here the CDR3 DNA reads TGTGCCAGCAGCGGATCAGGGGGAGGGAATCAGCCCCAGCATTTT. Its translation: CASSGSGGGNQPQHF.

The V call is TRBV23-1, the J call TRBJ2-4, with 9 bases lining up with TRBD1. TRBV23-1 is an open reading frame whose function is uncertain. The CDR3 is 17 amino acids. V was pared by 3 bases and J by 3 bases, with 9 bases of the junction left unmatched. CDR3 DNA sequence: TGCGCCAGCAGTCACCCCGGGACAGGGCGACACAAAAACATTCAGTACTTC. Protein product: CASSHPGTGRHKNIQYF.

The chain employs TRBV6-5 and TRBJ2-5; D is undetermined. The germline CDR1 and CDR2 sequences are MNHEY and SVGAGI. Trimming left V 0 bases short and J 5 bases short, with 10 bases between. CDR3 length: 14 amino acids. The chain's CDR3 is CASSYSRQAETQYF. The CDR3 DNA follows: TGTGCCAGCAGTTACTCGCGCCAGGCCGAGACCCAGTACTTC.

The gene calls are TRBV7-3 and TRBJ2-2; D may be TRBD2 (5 bases). Trimming removed 1 base at V and 8 bases at J, with 17 bases between. Germline CDR1 and CDR2: SGHTA and FQGTGA. The CDR3 spans 16 residues. The DNA of the CDR3 is TGTGCCAGCAGCTTAAGAGGGTTGGCAGGCCCTGGGGAGCTGTTTTTT. It translates to CASSLRGLAGPGELFF.

A few counts support this clone. This chain joins TRBV7-2 and TRBJ1-1; 9 bases agree with TRBD1. J lost 5 bases, V lost 2 bases, and 6 bases had no gene match. Germline loops: CDR1 SGHTA, CDR2 FQGNSA. CDR3 size: 15 residues. CDR3 bases: TGTGCCAGCAGCTTATCGAACAGGGGGCGAACTGAAGCTTTCTTT. It specifies CASSLSNRGRTEAFF.

V usage is TRBV11-2 and J usage is TRBJ2-2; a possible D gene is TRBD1 (6 bases). The germline V gene encodes CDR1 SGHAT and CDR2 FQNNGV. V shed 5 bases and J shed 0 bases, with 10 bases lying between them. The CDR3 runs to 15 residues. The CDR3 is CASSLGAANTGELFF. CDR3 in DNA: TGTGCCAGCAGCCTGGGGGCCGCGAACACCGGGGAGCTGTTTTTT.

The rearrangement joins TRBV27 to TRBJ1-6; possibly TRBD1 for D (5 bases). This CDR3 has 14 amino acids. V lost 3 bases to trimming and J lost 9 bases, with 12 bases between them. Germline loops: CDR1 MNHEY, CDR2 SMNVEV (reference sequence). The CDR3 region has the DNA TGTGCCAGCAGTTTCGGCCCAGGGCTTTCACCCCTCCACTTT. It yields the protein CASSFGPGLSPLHF.

V and J are TRBV20-1 and TRBJ2-1; the match to TRBD2 covers 12 bases. This CDR3 spans 16 amino acids. Unmatched junction bases numbered 7, after V lost 3 bases and J lost 4 bases. Germline loops: CDR1 DFQATT, CDR2 SNEGSKA (reference sequence). CDR3 loop: CSASGTSGRLYNEQFF. In nucleotides, the CDR3 is TGCAGTGCTAGTGGCACTAGCGGGAGGTTGTACAATGAGCAGTTCTTC.

This chain links TRBV4-1 with TRBJ1-1, with 7 bases aligning to TRBD1. Trimming took 2 bases from V and 6 from J; bases not matched to a gene: 12. Germline lookup yields CDR1 MGHRA and CDR2 YSYEKL. CDR3 length: 16 amino acids. In DNA, the CDR3 is TGCGCCAGCAGCCAATTCGCGAACAGGGGAGGACCTGAAGCTTTCTTT. Translating it yields CASSQFANRGGPEAFF.

The chain couples TRBV5-5 to TRBJ1-5, with D unresolved. This CDR3 has 12 amino acids. V was pared by 2 bases and J by 3 bases, with 3 bases between. The germline CDR1 and CDR2 sequences are SGHKS and YYEKEE (reference sequence). The DNA for the CDR3 is TGTGCCAGCAGCTTAAACAATCAGCCCCAGCATTTT. It yields the protein CASSLNNQPQHF.

The table lists this clone with a few counts. V is TRBV4-2 and J is TRBJ1-2, with 8 nucleotides matching TRBD1. V trimming: 3 bases; J trimming: 8 bases; junction bases outside the gene matches: 14. The CDR3 covers 16 residues. Germline V gene sequence: CDR1 LGHNA, CDR2 YNFKEQ. The CDR3 bases are TGTGCCAGCAGCCAGCAGCCGGGACAGGCGTCTCGGGGCTACACCTTC. It encodes CASSQQPGQASRGYTF.

V is TRBV4-1 and J is TRBJ2-7; D is perhaps TRBD1 (6 bases). Germline lookup yields CDR1 MGHRA and CDR2 YSYEKL. CDR3 length equals 15 residues. Trimming took 4 bases from V and 4 from J, leaving 17 bases between them. Here the CDR3 reads CASSPLSQGRYEQYF. In nucleotides, the CDR3 is TGCGCCAGCAGCCCGCTATCCCAGGGGAGATACGAGCAGTACTTC.

This rearrangement joins TRBV19 to TRBJ2-1; D gene unclear. Trimming shortened V by 5 bases and J by 7 bases, and 9 bases separated the two germline ends. CDR3 size: 12 residues. The germline V gene has CDR1 LNHDA and CDR2 SQIVND (reference sequence). CDR3 sequence (DNA): TGTGCCAGTAGTTATGAGAGGAATGAGCAGTTCTTC. It specifies CASSYERNEQFF.

The V gene is TRBV7-2, the J gene TRBJ2-7; 8 nucleotides line up with TRBD2. Germline lookup yields CDR1 SGHTA and CDR2 FQGNSA. The CDR3 contains 15 residues. V gave up 1 base and J gave up 1 base; unmatched junction bases: 3. The CDR3 region has the DNA TGTGCCAGCAGCTTAGGGGCGGGAGGTTCCTACGAGCAGTACTTC. Encoded protein: CASSLGAGGSYEQYF.

V gene TRBV18 combines with J gene TRBJ2-7; D assignment may be TRBD1 or TRBD2 (6 bases each). There are 16 residues in the CDR3. V lost 1 base and J 3 bases, leaving 16 bases between the germline ends. In germline, CDR1 is KGHSH, CDR2 LQKENI. The CDR3 DNA reads as TGTGCCAGCTCACCACAGGGGGGTGGGAGTGTCTACGAGCAGTACTTC. Translated: CASSPQGGGSVYEQYF.